The clone carrying this T cell receptor beta chain was detected once. Its specificity is unknown. Naivety among CD8 cells was defined by CD45RO negativity and positive CCR7 selection, thereby excluding terminally differentiated effector memory CD45RA+ cells. Germline CDR1 MNHEY, CDR2 SMNVEV (reference sequence). The CDR3 extends over 15 amino acids. Trimming took 2 bases from V and 5 from J, leaving 13 bases between them. This sample is drawn from a study of shared clonotypes between healthy human individuals. In the study overall: The composition of the donors was a couple of women and three men aged 18 to 49. CD4 naive and CD4 memory each took three plates per donor, while CD8 naive took two and CD8 memory one. Study-level findings and limits: Memory subsets had estimated richness that was generally smaller than that of naive subsets.

Produced via immunoSEQ multiplex PCR; TCRdb's table is partial and in-frame only. Altogether 1.5 million to 2.5 million clones are present, 85% to 95% being singletons, with the ten largest covering approximately 1%. The chain links TRBV27 to TRBJ2-1; no clear D gene. The source material was naive CD8+ T cells sorted from blood. This TCR was sampled from a young man in good health. The CDR3 protein is CASSLRTSGNNEQFF. CDR3 nucleotides: TGTGCCAGCAGTTTACGGACGAGTGGTAACAATGAGCAGTTCTTC.